A single sample is the source of the 25 T cell receptor beta chains below, sequenced in a study of T cell responses to AZD1222 COVID-19 vaccine. The table came from immunoSEQ multiplex PCR; TCRdb's copy has only in-frame clones and leaves some out. The data show about 140,000 clones, around 87% seen once. This sample comprised peripheral blood, obtained on day 0 of AZD1222 vaccination. The receptors were gathered from an adult in good health.

In this sample, this clone turned up a few times. The chain recombines TRBV5-6 with TRBJ1-6; 9 bases match TRBD1. Germline CDR1 is SGHDT and CDR2 is YYEEEE. This CDR3 is built from 15 residues. Trimming at V came to 4 bases and at J to 6 bases, leaving 5 bases not matched to a gene. CDR3 sequence (DNA): TGTGCCAGCAGCATCAGGACAGGGGCTAATTCACCCCTCCACTTT. Translated, it gives CASSIRTGANSPLHF.

This clone showed up just once. This rearrangement joins TRBV6-6 to TRBJ2-1; D is perhaps TRBD1 (5 bases). Germline V CDR1 and CDR2: MNHNY, SVGAGI (reference sequence). The V end was cut by 7 bases, the J end by 4 bases, with 8 bases between. The CDR3 loop spans 12 amino acids. The CDR3 loop is CASTPGYNEQFF. DNA for the CDR3: TGTGCCAGCACCCCAGGGTACAATGAGCAGTTCTTC.

This clone was seen a single time. The gene calls are TRBV30 and TRBJ2-3; 10 positions match TRBD2. The CDR3 spans 14 residues. J was trimmed by 3 bases and V by 4 bases; bases with no gene match: 4. CDR1 is GTSNPN and CDR2 is SVGIG in the germline V gene (reference sequence). The CDR3 sequence is CAWTSGGGTDTQYF. The CDR3 coding sequence is TGTGCCTGGACTAGCGGGGGTGGAACAGATACGCAGTATTTT.

This chain joins TRBV6-5 and TRBJ1-2; TRBD1 might be the D (5 bases). CDR1 is MNHEY, CDR2 SVGAGI, per germline. V was pared by 10 bases and J by 5 bases, with 17 bases between. The CDR3 length is 13 residues. CDR3: CATTKSRAYGYTF. The CDR3 nucleotides read TGTGCCACTACCAAATCCAGGGCTTATGGCTACACCTTC.

The rearrangement uses TRBV7-9 and TRBJ2-1; 9 bases line up with TRBD1. Germline V CDR1 and CDR2: SEHNR, FQNEAQ (reference sequence). The junction had 9 bases not matched to a gene; V was cut back by 2 bases and J by 10 bases. The CDR3 is made up of 15 amino acids. The CDR3 protein is CASSLSGQGGGEQFF. In DNA form, the CDR3 reads TGTGCCAGCAGCTTATCGGGACAGGGAGGTGGAGAGCAGTTCTTC. Full variable domain (missing parts from reference TRBV7-9 and TRBJ2-1): DTGVSQNPRHKITKRGQNVTFRCDPISEHNRLYWYRQTLGQGPEFLTYFQNEAQLEKSRLLSDRFSAERPKGSFSTLEIQRTEQGDSAMYLCASSLSGQGGGEQFFGPGTRLTVL.

The rearrangement uses TRBV5-1 and TRBJ2-3; 7 positions agree with TRBD1. The ends lost 7 bases at V and 3 bases at J; junction bases unmatched: 11. This CDR3 contains 15 residues. Germline CDR1 is SGHRS and CDR2 is YFSETQ. The CDR3 loop reads CASHATGDGTDTQYF. CDR3 DNA: TGCGCCAGCCACGCTACAGGGGATGGAACAGATACGCAGTATTTT. Full variable domain (rest looked up from reference TRBV5-1 and TRBJ2-3): KAGVTQTPRYLIKTRGQQVTLSCSPISGHRSVSWYQQTPGQGLQFLFEYFSETQRNKGNFPGRFSGRQFSNSRSEMNVSTLELGDSALYLCASHATGDGTDTQYFGPGTRLTVL.

The rearrangement joins TRBV6-6 to TRBJ1-1, with a weak D call TRBD1 (5 bases). CDR3 size: 16 residues. V lost 0 bases and J 2 bases, leaving 13 bases between the germline ends. The germline gives CDR1 MNHNY, CDR2 SVGAGI (reference sequence). The CDR3 sequence is CASSYSIGGGNTEAFF. The CDR3 DNA is TGTGCCAGCAGTTACTCAATTGGGGGGGGAAACACTGAAGCTTTCTTT.

The chain couples TRBV5-5 to TRBJ1-3; possibly TRBD1 for D (6 bases). V was trimmed by 10 bases and J by 1 base, leaving 15 bases between them. CDR1 SGHKS and CDR2 YYEKEE come from the germline V gene (reference sequence). The CDR3 has 14 amino acids. The CDR3 protein is CASTGTLSGNTIYF. CDR3 nucleotides: TGTGCCTCTACCGGGACACTGTCTGGAAACACCATATATTTT.

This chain links TRBV7-6 with TRBJ1-2, with a possible D match to TRBD1 (6 bases). The CDR3 totals 14 residues. Trimming took 1 base from V and 4 from J, leaving 10 bases between them. CDR1 and CDR2 from the germline V gene are SGHVS and FNYEAQ. As DNA, the CDR3 is TGTGCCAGCAGCTTAGAGGACAGAGGCTATGGCTACACCTTC. This codes for CASSLEDRGYGYTF.

This clone was seen a few times. The rearrangement uses TRBV7-6 and TRBJ1-6, with 11 bases matching TRBD1. From germline, CDR1 is SGHVS and CDR2 FNYEAQ. With V trimmed by 6 bases and J by 10 bases, 8 bases remained unmatched. CDR3 length: 15 residues. DNA of the CDR3: TGTGCCAGCAGGAATGGACAGGGGGCGAACTCACCCCTCCACTTT. Translation: CASRNGQGANSPLHF. The whole variable domain, remainder taken from reference TRBV7-6 and TRBJ1-6, is GAGVSQSPRYKVTKRGQDVALRCDPISGHVSLYWYRQALGQGPEFLTYFNYEAQQDKSGLPNDRFSAERPEGSISTLTIQRTEQRDSAMYRCASRNGQGANSPLHFGNGTRLTVT.

For the CDR3, the DNA is TGTGCCAGCAGTCTCCCTGGAAACACCATATATTTT. This codes for CASSLPGNTIYF. The chain couples TRBV28 to TRBJ1-3; no firm D call. Looked up from germline, CDR1 is MDHEN and CDR2 is SYDVKM. V was clipped by 5 bases and J by 2 bases, with 4 bases between them. The CDR3 has 12 residues.

The chain combines TRBV5-4 with TRBJ2-2; a possible D gene is TRBD2 (5 bases). This CDR3 region has 14 residues. Germline assignment: CDR1 SGHNT and CDR2 YYREEE (reference sequence). V shed 2 bases and J shed 4 bases, with 9 bases lying between them. Here the CDR3 reads CASSFGLRTGELFF. CDR3 coding DNA: TGTGCCAGCAGCTTTGGACTTCGCACCGGGGAGCTGTTTTTT.

J is TRBJ1-2 and V is TRBV2; TRBD1 agrees at 12 bases. The CDR3 is 16 amino acids. Per germline, CDR1 SNHLY and CDR2 FYNNEI. With V trimmed by 8 bases and J by 3 bases, 10 bases remained unmatched. CDR3 sequence: CASGGGQGAIYYGYTF. CDR3 sequence (DNA): TGTGCCAGCGGAGGGGGACAGGGGGCTATCTACTATGGCTACACCTTC.

J is TRBJ2-7 and V is TRBV7-8; D is possibly TRBD2 (6 bases). V shed 5 bases and J shed 2 bases, with 13 bases lying between them. The CDR3 has 14 amino acids. From germline, CDR1 is SGHVS and CDR2 FQNEAQ. CDR3 DNA: TGTGCCAGCAGCCTGATATCGGGGGCCTACGAGCAGTACTTC. Protein: CASSLISGAYEQYF.

This clone has just a few counts. In nucleotides, the CDR3 is TGTGCCAGCAGGTTAACAGGGGAAGCCGAGCAGTACTTC. It is translated as CASRLTGEAEQYF. V usage is TRBV28 and J usage is TRBJ2-7; 7 positions agree with TRBD1. CDR1 is MDHEN and CDR2 is SYDVKM in the germline V gene. There are 13 residues in the CDR3. V lost 6 bases to trimming and J lost 6 bases; unmatched junction nucleotides: 8.

This chain connects TRBV7-9 to TRBJ1-1, with 11 positions matching TRBD1. This CDR3 contains 16 residues. CDR1 is SEHNR and CDR2 is FQNEAQ in the germline V gene (reference sequence). Trimming at V came to 3 bases and at J to 5 bases, leaving 8 bases not matched to a gene. The CDR3 protein is CASSFPDRGRGTEAFF. As DNA, the CDR3 is TGTGCCAGCAGCTTTCCGGACAGGGGGCGGGGGACTGAAGCTTTCTTT.

This clone was observed a handful of times. The chain is built from TRBV3-1 (or the pseudogene TRBV3-2) and TRBJ2-7, with D possibly matching TRBD2 (6 bases). Germline loops: CDR1 LGHDT, CDR2 YNNKEL (reference sequence). This CDR3 region has 15 residues. V was shortened by 3 bases and J by 2 bases, with 14 bases between the two germline ends. CDR3 protein: CASSQLAFGPYEQYF. CDR3 DNA: TGTGCCAGCAGCCAGCTAGCGTTTGGGCCCTACGAGCAGTACTTC.

The chain couples TRBV7-6 to TRBJ2-7; the match to TRBD2 covers 8 bases. In germline, CDR1 is SGHVS, CDR2 FNYEAQ. CDR3 size: 15 residues. With V trimmed by 8 bases and J by 0 bases, 9 bases remained unmatched. Written as DNA, the CDR3 is TGTGCCAGCCACCCGGGGGGGGTTCACTCCTACGAGCAGTACTTC. Its protein product is CASHPGGVHSYEQYF.

The CDR3 region is CASSIQGLVNTEAFF. The DNA for the CDR3 is TGTGCCAGTAGTATTCAGGGGTTAGTGAACACTGAAGCTTTCTTT. The V and J genes are TRBV19 and TRBJ1-1, with TRBD1 as a possible D gene (6 bases). The CDR3 length is 15 residues. V shed 3 bases and J shed 0 bases, with 11 bases lying between them. In germline, CDR1 is LNHDA, CDR2 SQIVND (reference sequence). The variable domain in full, completed from reference TRBV19 and TRBJ1-1, reads DGGITQSPKYLFRKEGQNVTLSCEQNLNHDAMYWYRQDPGQGLRLIYYSQIVNDFQKGDIAEGYSVSREKKESFPLTVTSAQKNPTAFYLCASSIQGLVNTEAFFGQGTRLTVV.

The chain employs TRBV12-3 or TRBV12-4 and TRBJ1-2; D remains ambiguous. Deletions cut 6 bases from V and 8 bases from J, with 13 bases between. This CDR3 region has 12 residues. The chain's CDR3 is CASSPLPGGYTF. The CDR3 DNA follows: TGTGCCAGCAGCCCCCTCCCGGGAGGCTACACCTTC.

This chain links TRBV7-2 with TRBJ2-6, with unresolved D. Germline assignment: CDR1 SGHTA and CDR2 FQGNSA. CDR3 length: 14 residues. V shed 6 bases and J shed 4 bases, with 10 bases lying between them. The CDR3 region is CASRTSVGANVLTF. CDR3 nucleotide sequence: TGTGCCAGCAGGACCTCTGTCGGGGCCAACGTCCTGACTTTC.

The rearrangement uses TRBV7-9 and TRBJ2-1; D gene unclear. V was pared by 5 bases and J by 5 bases, with 7 bases between. This CDR3 region has 12 residues. Germline V gene data show CDR1 as SEHNR and CDR2 as FQNEAQ (reference sequence). CDR3 sequence reads: CASSPKNNEQFF. The CDR3 DNA follows: TGTGCCAGCAGCCCGAAAAACAATGAGCAGTTCTTC. The complete variable domain, with remaining parts taken from reference TRBV7-9 and TRBJ2-1, reads DTGVSQNPRHKITKRGQNVTFRCDPISEHNRLYWYRQTLGQGPEFLTYFQNEAQLEKSRLLSDRFSAERPKGSFSTLEIQRTEQGDSAMYLCASSPKNNEQFFGPGTRLTVL.

The V gene is TRBV12-3 or TRBV12-4, the J gene TRBJ1-2; no reliable D call. Deletions cut 4 bases from V and 3 bases from J, with 9 bases between. This CDR3 region has 13 residues. CDR3 nucleotide sequence: TGTGCCAGCAGTTCCACGAGAGACTATGGCTACACCTTC. Residues: CASSSTRDYGYTF.

The rearrangement joins TRBV18 to TRBJ1-5, with 7 nucleotides matching TRBD1. The CDR3 totals 16 residues. V gave up 3 bases and J gave up 5 bases; unmatched junction bases: 10. Per germline, CDR1 KGHSH and CDR2 LQKENI. The CDR3 region has the DNA TGTGCCAGCTCACCCGCGACAGGGAGGACTTATCAGCCCCAGCATTTT. Its translation: CASSPATGRTYQPQHF.

The V and J genes are TRBV5-4 and TRBJ1-2; D remains unclear. CDR1 SGHNT and CDR2 YYREEE come from the germline V gene (reference sequence). V lost 4 bases to trimming and J lost 0 bases, with 10 bases between them. CDR3 length equals 14 residues. Here the CDR3 DNA reads TGTGCCAGCAGCCTTCTTTTGGCTAACTATGGCTACACCTTC. It encodes CASSLLLANYGYTF.